The T cell receptor (beta chain) under discussion was sequenced for a study of T cells in Graves' hyperthyroidism and ophthalmopathy. Study details: Blood from the periphery was taken at initial diagnosis, before any treatment.

Germline loops: CDR1 SEHNR, CDR2 FQNEAQ (reference sequence). This CDR3 comprises 14 residues. V was pared by 3 bases and J by 3 bases, with 5 bases of the junction left unmatched. In regard to this clonotype: Its specificity is not known. One base away lies a much larger clone, so this may be a sequencing read error.

Researchers defined stable Graves' hyperthyroidism as no ophthalmopathy progression within 18 months. General observations from the study: Most expanded thyroid clonotypes above 0.001 also appeared in blood. Model output signaled ophthalmopathy a median roughly 6 months ahead of onset.

Template material for amplifying TCR beta CDR3 regions consisted of RNA transcripts. First-round RT-PCR of the TCR CDR3 relied on the HTBI primer set. Using its own MiXCR run on the multiplex PCR reads, TCRdb lists one record per CDR3 protein. The sample lists around 520,000 distinct CDR3 sequences, around 15% occurring once. The V gene is TRBV7-9, the J gene TRBJ2-7; 7 nucleotides align to TRBD1. The TCR sequence derives from a woman between 40 and 50 years old with Graves' hyperthyroidism. Material: blood. CDR3 sequence reads: CASSFPGQIYEQYF. The DNA for the CDR3 is TGTGCCAGCAGCTTCCCGGGACAGATCTACGAGCAGTACTTC.